Below are 21 T cell receptor beta chains sequenced from a single sample in a study of OX40 agonist ivuxolimab in advanced cancers. Sequencing used immunoSEQ multiplex PCR; TCRdb keeps in-frame clones, though not all of them. This sample carries nearly 80,000 clones, around 90% of them seen once, and the ten largest clones take less than 0.35%. Sequenced material: CD4+ or CD8+ T cells sorted from blood, taken in a trial of the OX40 agonist ivuxolimab. The receptors derive from an adult with an advanced solid tumor such as melanoma, head and neck, liver or kidney cancer.

This chain uses TRBV6-1 with TRBJ1-5, with D maybe TRBD1 (6 bases). The V and J ends lost 2 bases and 9 bases respectively, with 23 bases between them. Germline CDR1 MNHNS, CDR2 SASEGT. The CDR3 consists of 17 residues. The CDR3 is CASSESQGHPFIRPQHF. As DNA, the CDR3 is TGTGCCAGCAGTGAATCTCAGGGACACCCTTTCATTAGGCCCCAGCATTTT.

This clone was observed a single time. This chain uses TRBV2 with TRBJ1-4, with D possibly matching TRBD1 (5 bases). V lost 4 bases and J lost 2, with 11 bases in between. Germline V gene lookup returns CDR1 SNHLY and CDR2 FYNNEI. This CDR3 has 15 amino acids. CDR3 residues: CASSVPGVTNEKLFF. CDR3 DNA sequence: TGTGCCAGCAGTGTTCCGGGGGTGACTAATGAAAAACTGTTTTTT.

This clone has just one count. The chain has TRBV10-3 and TRBJ1-2; no definite D call. V was trimmed by 4 bases and J by 3 bases, leaving 9 bases between them. Germline CDR1 and CDR2: ENHRY and SYGVKD. The CDR3 runs 13 residues. CDR3 residues: CAISGHLDYGYTF. In DNA form, the CDR3 reads TGTGCCATCAGTGGACACCTGGACTATGGCTACACCTTC.

The chain has TRBV28 and TRBJ1-1; TRBD1 is a possible D gene (5 bases). The CDR3 has 15 amino acids. CDR1 and CDR2 from the germline V gene are MDHEN and SYDVKM. Trimming cost V 6 bases and J 5 bases, with 19 bases left between them. CDR3 nucleotide sequence: TGTGCCAGCAGGAGACCCCAAGGGGACGGGACTGAAGCTTTCTTT. This sequence encodes CASRRPQGDGTEAFF.

J is TRBJ2-1 and V is TRBV2, with a weak D call TRBD2 (5 bases). The CDR3 totals 13 residues. The germline gives CDR1 SNHLY, CDR2 FYNNEI. The germline V and J ends were trimmed by 0 bases and 9 bases, with 9 bases remaining between them. The CDR3 spells CASSEAGEGEQFF. The CDR3 bases are TGTGCCAGCAGTGAAGCTGGAGAGGGTGAGCAGTTCTTC.

The J gene is TRBJ2-5, the V gene TRBV19; D unresolved. This CDR3 is 14 amino acids long. V shed 5 bases and J shed 3 bases, with 13 bases lying between them. The germline gives CDR1 LNHDA, CDR2 SQIVND (reference sequence). CDR3 loop: CASSLRAEKETQYF. Written as DNA, the CDR3 is TGTGCCAGTAGTTTACGGGCAGAAAAAGAGACCCAGTACTTC. Full variable domain (outside the CDR3, taken from reference TRBV19 and TRBJ2-5): DGGITQSPKYLFRKEGQNVTLSCEQNLNHDAMYWYRQDPGQGLRLIYYSQIVNDFQKGDIAEGYSVSREKKESFPLTVTSAQKNPTAFYLCASSLRAEKETQYFGPGTRLLVL.

The rearrangement uses TRBV5-5 and TRBJ1-4; D is ambiguous. The germline V gene has CDR1 SGHKS and CDR2 YYEKEE (reference sequence). Between the trimmed V and J ends, which lost 0 bases and 3 bases, there was a span of 12 bases. CDR3 length: 16 amino acids. The CDR3 is CASSLAADGANEKLFF. DNA for the CDR3: TGTGCCAGCAGCTTGGCCGCCGACGGAGCTAATGAAAAACTGTTTTTT.

This clone came up once. DNA for the CDR3: TGTGCCAGCGGTCCAGGGGGAGGCTATGGCTACACCTTC. Residues: CASGPGGGYGYTF. V usage is TRBV25-1 and J usage is TRBJ1-2; 7 bases fit TRBD1. V gave up 8 bases and J gave up 4 bases; unmatched junction bases: 7. The length of the CDR3 is 13 residues. CDR1 is MGHDK and CDR2 is SYGVNS in the germline V gene.

The chain employs TRBV7-6 and TRBJ1-5, with TRBD1 matching 10 bases. This CDR3 region has 15 residues. The V and J ends lost 3 bases and 1 base, in that order; junction bases with no gene match: 0. CDR1 is SGHVS and CDR2 is FNYEAQ in the germline V gene. The CDR3 protein is CASSLGQGSNQPQHF. The CDR3, as DNA: TGTGCCAGCAGCTTGGGACAGGGGAGCAATCAGCCCCAGCATTTT.

The CDR3: CSAGTGGNQPQHF. CDR3 nucleotide sequence: TGCAGCGCTGGGACAGGGGGCAATCAGCCCCAGCATTTT. This rearrangement joins TRBV29-1 to TRBJ1-5, with TRBD1 matching over 10 bases. This CDR3 is built from 13 residues. Germline CDR1 SQVTM, CDR2 ANQGSEA. V was pared by 7 bases and J by 2 bases, with 2 bases of the junction left unmatched.

This rearrangement joins TRBV5-1 to TRBJ2-3; 9 nucleotides match TRBD2. Germline V gives CDR1 SGHRS, CDR2 YFSETQ. V lost 4 bases to trimming and J lost 5 bases; unmatched junction nucleotides: 8. This CDR3 has 15 residues. The CDR3 bases are TGCGCCAGCAGCGCGGCTAGCGGGGTTTTAGATACGCAGTATTTT. Translating gives CASSAASGVLDTQYF. Full variable domain (outside the CDR3, taken from reference TRBV5-1 and TRBJ2-3): KAGVTQTPRYLIKTRGQQVTLSCSPISGHRSVSWYQQTPGQGLQFLFEYFSETQRNKGNFPGRFSGRQFSNSRSEMNVSTLELGDSALYLCASSAASGVLDTQYFGPGTRLTVL.

The chain couples TRBV19 to TRBJ1-5; 9 bases line up with TRBD1. V lost 5 bases to trimming and J lost 3 bases; unmatched junction nucleotides: 8. Germline V gene lookup returns CDR1 LNHDA and CDR2 SQIVND (reference sequence). The CDR3 loop spans 16 amino acids. The CDR3 loop is CASSPPRDRVNQPQHF. CDR3 nucleotide sequence: TGTGCCAGTAGTCCCCCGCGGGACAGGGTCAATCAGCCCCAGCATTTT.

The chain combines TRBV7-9 with TRBJ1-5; 7 bases line up with TRBD1. The CDR3 extends over 13 amino acids. The V gene's germline CDR1 is SEHNR and CDR2 FQNEAQ (reference sequence). Germline trimming cut 8 bases from V and 11 bases from J; bases unmatched to any gene: 12. DNA of the CDR3: TGTGCCAGCGCCGGGACAGACCTTTCGGCCCAGCATTTT. Its translation is CASAGTDLSAQHF.

The chain has TRBV19 and TRBJ1-2; 7 bases fit TRBD1. The V gene's germline CDR1 is LNHDA and CDR2 SQIVND (reference sequence). The J segment lost 7 bases and the V segment lost 1 base, leaving 12 bases of the junction unmatched. The CDR3 consists of 16 residues. This CDR3 reads CASSIAGDSPSVGYTF. As DNA, the CDR3 is TGTGCCAGTAGTATAGCCGGGGACAGTCCCTCTGTTGGCTACACCTTC. The full variable domain, completed using reference TRBV19 and TRBJ1-2, is DGGITQSPKYLFRKEGQNVTLSCEQNLNHDAMYWYRQDPGQGLRLIYYSQIVNDFQKGDIAEGYSVSREKKESFPLTVTSAQKNPTAFYLCASSIAGDSPSVGYTFGSGTRLTVV.

This sequence joins TRBV2 and TRBJ2-3, with a possible D match to TRBD2 (5 bases). The V and J ends lost 6 bases and 0 bases respectively, with 10 bases between them. From germline, CDR1 is SNHLY and CDR2 FYNNEI. This CDR3 is built from 14 residues. The CDR3: CASSGRTSTDTQYF. The DNA for the CDR3 is TGTGCCAGCAGCGGCCGGACTAGCACAGATACGCAGTATTTT. The variable domain in full, with the rest retrieved from reference TRBV2 and TRBJ2-3, is EPEVTQTPSHQVTQMGQEVILRCVPISNHLYFYWYRQILGQKVEFLVSFYNNEISEKSEIFDDQFSVERPDGSNFTLKIRSTKLEDSAMYFCASSGRTSTDTQYFGPGTRLTVL.

The V call is TRBV29-1, the J call TRBJ2-7, with D unresolved. The CDR3 sequence is 11 residues long. The V gene's germline CDR1 is SQVTM and CDR2 ANQGSEA. The CDR3, as DNA: TGCGGGCGTTTGAGCACCTACGAGCAGTACTTC. Amino acid sequence: CGRLSTYEQYF.

The gene calls are TRBV6-1 and TRBJ1-1; the D gene is possibly TRBD1 (5 bases). V shed 6 bases and J shed 7 bases, with 15 bases lying between them. The CDR3 extends over 13 amino acids. Per the germline V gene, CDR1 is MNHNS and CDR2 is SASEGT. The CDR3 nucleotides read TGTGCCAGCAGCGCGTCCCCTGGGGGTGAAGCTTTCTTT. Amino acids: CASSASPGGEAFF.

The chain couples TRBV18 to TRBJ1-5; D ambiguous. Germline CDR1 is KGHSH and CDR2 is LQKENI. Trimming pared 2 bases from V and 3 bases from J, leaving 8 bases between. The CDR3 has 14 residues. This CDR3 is CASSPEQFNQPQHF. DNA of the CDR3: TGTGCCAGCTCACCAGAACAGTTCAATCAGCCCCAGCATTTT.

The chain is built from TRBV27 and TRBJ1-5; D perhaps matches TRBD1 (5 bases). V shed 8 bases and J shed 3 bases, with 14 bases lying between them. CDR1 is MNHEY, CDR2 SMNVEV, per germline (reference sequence). The CDR3 totals 14 residues. CDR3 region: CASAVRGPNQPQHF. DNA for the CDR3: TGTGCCAGCGCCGTAAGGGGACCCAATCAGCCCCAGCATTTT.

V is TRBV2 and J is TRBJ1-2, with D perhaps matching TRBD1 (6 bases). Trimming removed 8 bases at V and 4 bases at J, with 11 bases between. The length of the CDR3 is 12 residues. The germline CDR1 and CDR2 sequences are SNHLY and FYNNEI. CDR3 DNA sequence: TGTGCCAGCCTGGCGGACAGCTATGGCTACACCTTC. Protein sequence: CASLADSYGYTF.

The CDR3 DNA is TGTGCCAGCAGCTTAGACTTCAAAGGACAAGCCAACACTGAAGCTTTCTTT. This encodes CASSLDFKGQANTEAFF. V is TRBV7-9 and J is TRBJ1-1, with a tentative D call TRBD1 (5 bases). V gave up 1 base and J gave up 2 bases, with 17 bases separating them. Germline CDR1 and CDR2: SEHNR and FQNEAQ (reference sequence). The CDR3 contains 17 residues.